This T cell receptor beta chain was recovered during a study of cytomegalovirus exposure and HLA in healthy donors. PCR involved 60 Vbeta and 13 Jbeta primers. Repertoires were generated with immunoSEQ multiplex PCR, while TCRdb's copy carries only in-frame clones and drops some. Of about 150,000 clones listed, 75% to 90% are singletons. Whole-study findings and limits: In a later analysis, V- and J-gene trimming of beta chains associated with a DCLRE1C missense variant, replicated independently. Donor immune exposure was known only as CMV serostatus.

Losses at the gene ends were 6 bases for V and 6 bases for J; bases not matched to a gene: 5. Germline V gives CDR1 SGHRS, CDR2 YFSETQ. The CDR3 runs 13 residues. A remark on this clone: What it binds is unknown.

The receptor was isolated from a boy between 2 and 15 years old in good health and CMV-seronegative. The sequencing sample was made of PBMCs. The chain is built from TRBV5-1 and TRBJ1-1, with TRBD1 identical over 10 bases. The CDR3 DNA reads TGCGCCAGCACTCCCGGGACAGGGGCTGAAGCTTTCTTT. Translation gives CASTPGTGAEAFF.